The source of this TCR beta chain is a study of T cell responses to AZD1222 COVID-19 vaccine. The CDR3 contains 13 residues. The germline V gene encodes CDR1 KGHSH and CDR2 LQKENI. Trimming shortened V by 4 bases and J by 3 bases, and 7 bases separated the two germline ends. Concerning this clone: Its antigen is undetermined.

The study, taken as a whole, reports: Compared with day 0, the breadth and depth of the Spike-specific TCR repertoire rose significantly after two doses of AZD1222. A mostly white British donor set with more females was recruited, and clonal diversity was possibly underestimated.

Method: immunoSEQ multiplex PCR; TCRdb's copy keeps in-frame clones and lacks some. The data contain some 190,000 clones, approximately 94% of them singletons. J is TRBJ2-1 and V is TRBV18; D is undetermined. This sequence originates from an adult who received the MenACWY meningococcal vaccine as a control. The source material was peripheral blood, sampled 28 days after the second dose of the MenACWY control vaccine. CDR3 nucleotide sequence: TGTGCCAGCTCACAATCAAGCTACAATGAGCAGTTCTTC. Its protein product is CASSQSSYNEQFF. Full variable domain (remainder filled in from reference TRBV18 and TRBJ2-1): NAGVMQNPRHLVRRRGQEARLRCSPMKGHSHVYWYRQLPEEGLKFMVYLQKENIIDESGMPKERFSAEFPKEGPSILRIQQVVRGDSAAYFCASSQSSYNEQFFGPGTRLTVL.